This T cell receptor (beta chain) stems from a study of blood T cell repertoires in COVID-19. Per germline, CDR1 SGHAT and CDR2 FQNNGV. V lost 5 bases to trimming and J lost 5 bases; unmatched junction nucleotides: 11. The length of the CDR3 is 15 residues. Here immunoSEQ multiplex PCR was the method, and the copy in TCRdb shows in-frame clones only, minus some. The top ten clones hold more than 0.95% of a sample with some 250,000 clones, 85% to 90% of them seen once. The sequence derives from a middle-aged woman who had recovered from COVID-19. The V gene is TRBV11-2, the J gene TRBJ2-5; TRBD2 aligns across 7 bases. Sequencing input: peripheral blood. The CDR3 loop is CASSPTPGSGETQYF. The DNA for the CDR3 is TGTGCCAGCAGCCCAACCCCCGGTAGCGGGGAGACCCAGTACTTC.